One sample yielded the 5 T cell receptor beta chains listed below, sequenced in a study of shared clonotypes between healthy human individuals (dated by TCRdb to about 2020). The library came from the immunoSEQ multiplex PCR assay. Here the immuneACCESS table is served through TCRdb, limited to in-frame sequences with V and J called. Missing clones are a known gap in these copies; in checked studies unresolved V genes cover under half, and the rest lacks a known reason. In this sample the table shows roughly 700,000 clones, around 74% of which occur a single time. In total, the top ten clones hold around 1.6% of the sample. The source material was memory CD4+ T cells sorted from blood. The cell subset or site label here, explained by the study, means: CD45RA-negative fraction. The source is a woman aged 25 to 39 in good health.

This clone was seen repeatedly, ten times or more. The rearrangement uses TRBV2 and TRBJ2-3, with 11 bases matching TRBD1. With 8 bases clipped from V and 5 bases from J, the junction kept 9 bases outside the gene matches. This CDR3 contains 15 residues. Germline CDR1 is SNHLY and CDR2 is FYNNEI. The DNA of the CDR3 is TGTGCCAGCCGTCGGGACAGGGGGACCGGAGATACGCAGTATTTT. Its protein product is CASRRDRGTGDTQYF.

This chain connects TRBV19 to TRBJ2-7; D uncertain. The V end was cut by 4 bases, the J end by 0 bases, with 10 bases between. CDR1 LNHDA and CDR2 SQIVND come from the germline V gene (reference sequence). This CDR3 is 14 amino acids long. The CDR3: CASSKGKSSYEQYF. The CDR3 nucleotides read TGTGCCAGTAGTAAAGGCAAAAGCTCCTACGAGCAGTACTTC.

This clone was detected a few times. This sequence may be a read error, since a much larger clone differs from it by one base. This chain connects TRBV11-2 to TRBJ2-7, with 10 bases aligning to TRBD2. Germline values: CDR1 SGHAT, CDR2 FQNNGV. The CDR3 covers 14 residues. Unmatched junction bases numbered 3, after V lost 4 bases and J lost 3 bases. CDR3 region: CASSWSSGSYEQYF. The DNA for the CDR3 is TGTGCCAGCAGCTGGTCTAGCGGGAGCTACGAGCAGTACTTC.

This clone was picked up many times. The chain couples TRBV29-1 to TRBJ2-4; TRBD2 matches at 10 bases. Germline lookup yields CDR1 SQVTM and CDR2 ANQGSEA. V trimming: 7 bases; J trimming: 0 bases; junction bases outside the gene matches: 3. The CDR3 is 14 residues long. CDR3 residues: CSATSGIAKNIQYF. The CDR3 DNA reads TGCAGCGCCACTAGCGGGATAGCCAAAAACATTCAGTACTTC.

V gene TRBV14 combines with J gene TRBJ2-7; 8 bases line up with TRBD1. The trim removed 3 bases at V and 1 base at J, leaving 8 bases unmatched. This CDR3 spans 16 amino acids. In germline, CDR1 is SGHDN, CDR2 FVKESK. DNA of the CDR3: TGTGCCAGCAGCCAGAGGTGGGGGACAGGTTCCTACGAGCAGTACTTC. Translated: CASSQRWGTGSYEQYF.